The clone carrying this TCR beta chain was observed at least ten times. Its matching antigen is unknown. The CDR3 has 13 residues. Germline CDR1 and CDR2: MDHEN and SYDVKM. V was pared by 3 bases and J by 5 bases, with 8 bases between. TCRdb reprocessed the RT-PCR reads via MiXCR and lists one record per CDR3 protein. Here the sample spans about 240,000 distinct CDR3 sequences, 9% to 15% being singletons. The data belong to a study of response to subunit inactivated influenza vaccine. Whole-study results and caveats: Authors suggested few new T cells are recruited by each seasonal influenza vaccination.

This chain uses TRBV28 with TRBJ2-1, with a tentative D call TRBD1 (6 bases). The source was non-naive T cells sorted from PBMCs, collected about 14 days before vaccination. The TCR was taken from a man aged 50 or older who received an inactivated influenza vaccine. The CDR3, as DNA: TGTGCCAGCAGTTTGGACAGTAACAATGAGCAGTTCTTC. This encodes CASSLDSNNEQFF.